One sample yielded the 29 T cell receptor beta chains listed below, sequenced in a study of control samples from healthy donors and cancer patients. The method was immunoSEQ multiplex PCR; TCRdb's version includes in-frame clones alone and lacks a portion of them. This sample has over 150,000 clones, with 94% found just once. Sequencing was done on a sample of blood. These receptors came from a woman under 30 in good health.

V usage is TRBV4-1 and J usage is TRBJ2-7; 7 positions match TRBD2. V trimming: 4 bases; J trimming: 5 bases; junction bases outside the gene matches: 5. The CDR3 spans 13 residues. CDR1 and CDR2 from the germline V gene are MGHRA and YSYEKL. The CDR3 spells CASSRGLVNEQYF. In DNA form, the CDR3 reads TGCGCCAGCAGCCGTGGACTAGTCAACGAGCAGTACTTC.

The V and J genes are TRBV5-5 and TRBJ2-3; weak D call: TRBD2 (7 bases). Germline V CDR1 and CDR2: SGHKS, YYEKEE (reference sequence). The germline V and J ends were trimmed by 4 bases and 5 bases, with 20 bases remaining between them. The CDR3 length is 16 residues. The CDR3 nucleotides read TGTGCCAGCAGCACACAGGGAGGGTCTCTGCTAGATACGCAGTATTTT. Encoded protein: CASSTQGGSLLDTQYF.

This chain uses TRBV7-6 with TRBJ2-7; D may match TRBD1 or TRBD2 (5 bases each). Trimming removed 3 bases from V and 9 bases from J, with 15 bases in between. The CDR3 contains 13 residues. The V gene's germline CDR1 is SGHVS and CDR2 FNYEAQ. The CDR3 is CASSLGRVGTQYF. The CDR3 DNA reads TGTGCCAGCAGCTTGGGCAGGGTCGGGACGCAGTACTTC.

The chain links TRBV19 to TRBJ1-3, with D possibly being TRBD1 (5 bases). The length of the CDR3 is 16 residues. Trimming removed 7 bases from V and 8 bases from J, with 24 bases in between. From germline, CDR1 is LNHDA and CDR2 SQIVND (reference sequence). The CDR3 DNA reads TGTGCCAGTACCCCCCGGAACAGGATTAATAGGTACACCATATATTTT. Its protein is CASTPRNRINRYTIYF.

This chain connects TRBV5-1 to TRBJ1-6, with a weak D call TRBD1 (5 bases). Germline V gene data show CDR1 as SGHRS and CDR2 as YFSETQ. The CDR3 is 12 amino acids. The V end lost 6 bases, the J end lost 10 bases, and 11 bases lay between the germline ends. CDR3 bases: TGCGCCAGCACGGAGGGGCAATCACCCCTCCACTTT. This gives the protein CASTEGQSPLHF.

The J gene is TRBJ2-7, the V gene TRBV6-5; weak D call: TRBD1 (6 bases). Trimming pared 0 bases from V and 5 bases from J, leaving 14 bases between. Looked up from germline, CDR1 is MNHEY and CDR2 is SVGAGI. There are 15 residues in the CDR3. Written as DNA, the CDR3 is TGTGCCAGCAGTTACTCAACAGGGAATCTCGACGAGCAGTACTTC. This sequence encodes CASSYSTGNLDEQYF.

V usage is TRBV6-5 and J usage is TRBJ2-1; 8 nucleotides agree with TRBD2. From germline, CDR1 is MNHEY and CDR2 SVGAGI. Trimming took 5 bases from V and 5 from J; bases not matched to a gene: 8. The CDR3 has 15 amino acids. CDR3 loop: CASSPGLAINNEQFF. DNA of the CDR3: TGTGCCAGCAGTCCCGGACTAGCCATTAACAATGAGCAGTTCTTC.

The chain combines TRBV5-3 with TRBJ1-2, with 8 bases identical to TRBD1. Being an ORF, TRBV5-3 has a function that is uncertain. This CDR3 spans 13 amino acids. V lost 10 bases to trimming and J lost 4 bases; unmatched junction nucleotides: 9. The CDR3 is CACWTGLAYGYTF. CDR3 nucleotides: TGTGCCTGTTGGACAGGGCTTGCCTATGGCTACACCTTC.

The chain uses TRBV2 and TRBJ1-4, with D maybe TRBD1 (5 bases). Germline loops: CDR1 SNHLY, CDR2 FYNNEI. Trimming shortened V by 4 bases and J by 4 bases, and 10 bases separated the two germline ends. The CDR3 is 14 residues long. The CDR3 sequence: CASSVDRYNEKLFF. The CDR3 coding sequence is TGTGCCAGCAGTGTAGACAGATATAATGAAAAACTGTTTTTT.

V usage is TRBV5-6 and J usage is TRBJ1-1; D uncertain. Germline lookup yields CDR1 SGHDT and CDR2 YYEEEE. V lost 0 bases and J lost 5, with 14 bases in between. This CDR3 is built from 15 residues. The chain's CDR3 is CASSLEIMGGTEAFF. CDR3 coding DNA: TGTGCCAGCAGCTTGGAAATTATGGGTGGGACTGAAGCTTTCTTT. The full variable domain, completed using reference TRBV5-6 and TRBJ1-1, is DAGVTQSPTHLIKTRGQQVTLRCSPKSGHDTVSWYQQALGQGPQFIFQYYEEEERQRGNFPDRFSGHQFPNYSSELNVNALLLGDSALYLCASSLEIMGGTEAFFGQGTRLTVV.

The chain has TRBV28 and TRBJ1-5; 9 bases map to TRBD1. The CDR3 runs 15 residues. With V trimmed by 6 bases and J by 4 bases, 7 bases remained unmatched. Germline CDR1 reads MDHEN; CDR2 reads SYDVKM. CDR3: CASSTGQGLNQPQHF. The DNA for the CDR3 is TGTGCCAGCAGCACCGGACAGGGGCTGAATCAGCCCCAGCATTTT. Using reference TRBV28 and TRBJ1-5 for the parts outside the CDR3, the full variable domain is DVKVTQSSRYLVKRTGEKVFLECVQDMDHENMFWYRQDPGLGLRLIYFSYDVKMKEKGDIPEGYSVSREKKERFSLILESASTNQTSMYLCASSTGQGLNQPQHFGDGTRLSIL.

The chain employs TRBV27 and TRBJ1-2; D gene uncertain. V was clipped by 3 bases and J by 8 bases, with 19 bases between them. The CDR3 has 15 residues. Germline V lookup: CDR1 MNHEY, CDR2 SMNVEV (reference sequence). The CDR3 here is CASSFGRASLGGYTF. The DNA for the CDR3 is TGTGCCAGCAGTTTTGGGAGGGCCTCCTTAGGAGGCTACACCTTC.

In DNA, the CDR3 is TGCGCCAGCAGCCACCTACGCCTGACACCTTACTTCTATGGCTACACCTTC. Translation gives CASSHLRLTPYFYGYTF. The chain carries TRBV4-1 and TRBJ1-2; D remains ambiguous. CDR1 is MGHRA and CDR2 is YSYEKL in the germline V gene. The CDR3 consists of 17 residues. V lost 3 bases, J lost 4 bases, and 21 bases lay in between.

This clone has a single count. The rearrangement joins TRBV5-1 to TRBJ1-2; possible D gene TRBD1, 6 bases. The CDR3 is 14 amino acids. The germline V gene encodes CDR1 SGHRS and CDR2 YFSETQ. Trimming cost V 3 bases and J 8 bases, with 17 bases left between them. CDR3 protein: CASSSGAGARGYTF. CDR3 DNA: TGCGCCAGCAGCTCGGGGGCGGGGGCGAGGGGCTACACCTTC. Combining the CDR3 with reference TRBV5-1 and TRBJ1-2 gives the whole variable domain KAGVTQTPRYLIKTRGQQVTLSCSPISGHRSVSWYQQTPGQGLQFLFEYFSETQRNKGNFPGRFSGRQFSNSRSEMNVSTLELGDSALYLCASSSGAGARGYTFGSGTRLTVV.

This clone was found a few times. J is TRBJ1-4 and V is TRBV7-9; D is unresolved. V gave up 6 bases and J gave up 10 bases, with 12 bases separating them. Germline CDR1 SEHNR, CDR2 FQNEAQ (reference sequence). The CDR3 covers 12 residues. The CDR3 DNA sequence: TGTGCCAGCAGGGACGGTCACGGAAAACTGTTTTTT. As protein: CASRDGHGKLFF.

This CDR3 is CASSINRGLFYGYTF. The CDR3 region has the DNA TGTGCCAGTAGTATAAACAGGGGGCTCTTCTATGGCTACACCTTC. V is TRBV19 and J is TRBJ1-2; 9 bases map to TRBD1. The ends lost 2 bases at V and 4 bases at J; junction bases unmatched: 5. Germline CDR1 LNHDA, CDR2 SQIVND (reference sequence). The CDR3 runs 15 residues.

This clone has just one count. The V gene is TRBV6-1, the J gene TRBJ1-4; 7 positions match TRBD1. V shed 3 bases, J shed 5 bases, and the junction held 15 bases outside the gene matches. The germline V gene encodes CDR1 MNHNS and CDR2 SASEGT. There are 18 residues in the CDR3. CDR3 nucleotide sequence: TGTGCCAGCAGTGACATGTCACCTTTAGGACAGGTCAATGAAAAACTGTTTTTT. Its translation is CASSDMSPLGQVNEKLFF.

The CDR3 nucleotides are TGTGCCAGCAGCGTAGGGGGACAGGGCTCCTACAATGAGCAGTTCTTC. Protein sequence: CASSVGGQGSYNEQFF. The chain combines TRBV9 with TRBJ2-1; the match to TRBD1 covers 9 bases. CDR1 and CDR2 from the germline V gene are SGDLS and YYNGEE. This CDR3 is built from 16 residues. With V trimmed by 0 bases and J by 0 bases, 1 base remained unmatched.

The V gene is TRBV11-3, the J gene TRBJ2-7, with D perhaps matching TRBD1 (6 bases). V was trimmed by 6 bases and J by 3 bases, leaving 15 bases between them. The CDR3 totals 14 residues. CDR1 and CDR2 (germline): SGHNT, YENEEA. The CDR3 sequence: CASRLRGTNYEQYF. CDR3 nucleotide sequence: TGTGCCAGCAGACTAAGGGGGACCAACTACGAGCAGTACTTC.

The rearrangement uses TRBV5-1 and TRBJ2-4, with D possibly being TRBD1 (5 bases). Trimming stripped 0 bases from V and 7 bases from J, with 11 bases between. The germline V gene encodes CDR1 SGHRS and CDR2 YFSETQ. The CDR3 has 14 residues. CDR3 in amino acids: CASSLAGHRNIQYF. CDR3 DNA sequence: TGCGCCAGCAGCTTGGCAGGGCACAGGAACATTCAGTACTTC.

On this clone itself: The same CDR3 arises from other DNA sequences in this sample as well. CDR3 loop: CASSQGTANTEAFF. The CDR3 coding sequence is TGTGCCAGCAGCCAAGGGACAGCGAACACTGAAGCTTTCTTT. The gene calls are TRBV3-1 (or the pseudogene TRBV3-2) and TRBJ1-1, with D perhaps TRBD1 (6 bases). The V gene lost 1 base and the J gene lost 1 base, with 7 bases spanning the gap. The germline V gene encodes CDR1 LGHDT and CDR2 YNNKEL (reference sequence). This CDR3 has 14 amino acids.

The chain couples TRBV18 to TRBJ2-1, with D possibly matching TRBD1 (5 bases). The CDR3 contains 14 residues. The germline V and J ends were trimmed by 3 bases and 5 bases, with 11 bases remaining between them. Germline V gene lookup returns CDR1 KGHSH and CDR2 LQKENI. The CDR3 loop reads CASSPSTVNNEQFF. Here the CDR3 DNA reads TGTGCCAGCTCACCCTCGACAGTTAACAATGAGCAGTTCTTC.

This clone was counted a single time. The genes are TRBV5-1 and TRBJ1-1; 7 nucleotides align to TRBD1. The CDR3 consists of 13 residues. Germline CDR1 and CDR2: SGHRS and YFSETQ. J was trimmed by 5 bases and V by 2 bases; bases with no gene match: 3. In nucleotides, the CDR3 is TGCGCCAGCAGCTTCGAGGGGGCTACTGAAGCTTTCTTT. It yields the protein CASSFEGATEAFF.

V and J are TRBV7-9 and TRBJ2-7; 7 nucleotides align to TRBD2. V gave up 5 bases and J gave up 2 bases; unmatched junction bases: 6. Germline loops: CDR1 SEHNR, CDR2 FQNEAQ (reference sequence). This CDR3 contains 14 residues. The CDR3 is CASSLLASTYEQYF. CDR3 sequence (DNA): TGTGCCAGCAGCCTACTAGCGAGTACCTACGAGCAGTACTTC.

The rearrangement links TRBV19 to TRBJ1-2; no clear D. Trimming left V 8 bases short and J 3 bases short, with 13 bases between. The CDR3 has 13 amino acids. Germline V CDR1 and CDR2: LNHDA, SQIVND (reference sequence). The CDR3 loop is CASQLDGDYGYTF. The CDR3 region has the DNA TGTGCCAGTCAGCTAGACGGAGACTATGGCTACACCTTC.

This clone was counted once. CDR3 in DNA: TGTGCCATCTCCGACACCGCTAACTATGGCTACACCTTC. Protein sequence: CAISDTANYGYTF. The rearrangement links TRBV19 to TRBJ1-2; D gene uncertain. V was shortened by 10 bases and J by 0 bases, with 12 bases between the two germline ends. The CDR3 consists of 13 residues. CDR1 is LNHDA, CDR2 SQIVND, per germline (reference sequence).

The chain is built from TRBV18 and TRBJ1-1, with 9 bases matching TRBD1. The CDR3 totals 16 residues. Germline assignment: CDR1 KGHSH and CDR2 LQKENI. V shed 6 bases and J 1 base; nucleotides not matched to a gene: 9. The CDR3 protein is CASSQKGQGTNTEAFF. The CDR3 DNA follows: TGTGCCAGCTCCCAAAAGGGACAGGGTACGAACACTGAAGCTTTCTTT.

This chain joins TRBV10-3 and TRBJ1-4; D unclear. This CDR3 has 13 amino acids. V lost 4 bases and J 8 bases, leaving 11 bases between the germline ends. Germline assignment: CDR1 ENHRY and CDR2 SYGVKD. CDR3 region: CAISGSQGEKLFF. CDR3 DNA sequence: TGTGCCATCAGTGGGTCTCAAGGCGAAAAACTGTTTTTT.

This rearrangement joins TRBV5-1 to TRBJ1-6, with TRBD1 identical over 7 bases. V lost 0 bases to trimming and J lost 0 bases; unmatched junction nucleotides: 3. CDR3 size: 17 residues. Germline CDR1 and CDR2: SGHRS and YFSETQ. This chain's CDR3 is CASSLGGQSSYNSPLHF. The DNA for the CDR3 is TGCGCCAGCAGCTTGGGGGGACAGAGCTCCTATAATTCACCCCTCCACTTT. Combining the CDR3 with reference TRBV5-1 and TRBJ1-6 gives the whole variable domain KAGVTQTPRYLIKTRGQQVTLSCSPISGHRSVSWYQQTPGQGLQFLFEYFSETQRNKGNFPGRFSGRQFSNSRSEMNVSTLELGDSALYLCASSLGGQSSYNSPLHFGNGTRLTVT.